Following are 21 T cell receptor beta chains from one sample sequenced in a study of T cells in Graves' hyperthyroidism and ophthalmopathy. Amplification of TCR beta CDR3 regions used RNA as the template. A set of HTBI primers served as the primers for a first-round RT-PCR of the TCR CDR3. A single record per CDR3 protein comes from TCRdb applying MiXCR to the multiplex PCR reads. Of 560,000 or so distinct CDR3 sequences listed, roughly 46% were seen once; the top ten hold 8% to 8.5%. Material for sequencing was peripheral blood or thyroid tissue (not recorded which). The receptors shown here come from a young woman with Graves' hyperthyroidism.

This chain links TRBV6-1 with TRBJ2-7; no firm D call. Between the trimmed V and J ends, which lost 7 bases and 4 bases, there was a span of 14 bases. The CDR3 consists of 13 residues. CDR1 is MNHNS, CDR2 SASEGT, per germline. Written as DNA, the CDR3 is TGTGCCAGCACCCCACCAGGCTCTTACGAGCAGTACTTC. Amino acids: CASTPPGSYEQYF.

The J gene is TRBJ1-5, the V gene TRBV29-1, with D uncertain. Trimming shortened V by 8 bases and J by 2 bases, and 13 bases separated the two germline ends. CDR1 is SQVTM, CDR2 ANQGSEA, per germline. This CDR3 spans 13 amino acids. In DNA form, the CDR3 reads TGCAGCTTGGAAGGAATGGGCAATCAGCCCCAGCATTTT. Protein product: CSLEGMGNQPQHF.

The chain uses TRBV5-1 and TRBJ2-7, with 8 bases matching TRBD2. The CDR3 length is 18 residues. J gave up 3 bases and V 1 base, and 15 bases lay outside the gene matches. Germline CDR1 is SGHRS and CDR2 is YFSETQ. Here the CDR3 reads CASSLRVRSRRGGYEQYF. The CDR3 nucleotides are TGCGCCAGCAGCTTGCGGGTCAGGTCGCGACGGGGGGGCTACGAGCAGTACTTC.

The chain carries TRBV20-1 and TRBJ2-7; 9 bases map to TRBD2. Trimming removed 3 bases from V and 3 bases from J; junction bases left unmatched: 9. The CDR3 has 15 residues. Germline CDR1 and CDR2: DFQATT and SNEGSKA (reference sequence). As DNA, the CDR3 is TGCAGTGCTAGCATCGCAGCGGGGGGAAACTACGAGCAGTACTTC. Protein product: CSASIAAGGNYEQYF.

The chain carries TRBV24-1 and TRBJ2-2; maybe TRBD1 (5 bases). The CDR3 spans 16 residues. V was shortened by 5 bases and J by 0 bases, with 12 bases between the two germline ends. CDR1 is KGHDR and CDR2 is SFDVKD in the germline V gene. CDR3 bases: TGTGCCACCAGTGCCTCTGACAGCTCGAACACCGGGGAGCTGTTTTTT. It encodes CATSASDSSNTGELFF.

The table lists this clonotype with a few counts. V usage is TRBV2 and J usage is TRBJ2-7, with 8 bases fitting TRBD2. This CDR3 comprises 14 residues. The germline V gene encodes CDR1 SNHLY and CDR2 FYNNEI. V dropped 7 bases and J dropped 6; count of bases not matched to a gene: 11. CDR3 in DNA: TGTGCCAGCACTCCCCTAGCGGGCCTCGCCGAGCAGTACTTC. This translates into CASTPLAGLAEQYF.

The J gene is TRBJ1-6, the V gene TRBV2; TRBD1 might be the D (6 bases). The CDR3 is 15 residues long. Per the germline V gene, CDR1 is SNHLY and CDR2 is FYNNEI. V was trimmed by 5 bases and J by 8 bases, leaving 16 bases between them. The CDR3 reads CASSYLGGLDSPLHF. CDR3 DNA sequence: TGTGCCAGCAGTTACCTAGGGGGGTTGGATTCACCCCTCCACTTT.

There are a few counts of this clonotype. The V gene is TRBV6-5, the J gene TRBJ2-5; D may be TRBD1 (5 bases). Germline V lookup: CDR1 MNHEY, CDR2 SVGAGI. Trimming left V 7 bases short and J 6 bases short, with 15 bases between. This CDR3 region has 13 residues. The CDR3 protein is CASNLLQGQTQYF. In DNA, the CDR3 is TGTGCCAGCAACTTACTTCAGGGCCAGACCCAGTACTTC.

This clonotype was detected a few times. J is TRBJ2-7 and V is TRBV12-3 or TRBV12-4; 7 bases fit TRBD1. This CDR3 comprises 16 residues. V was clipped by 4 bases and J by 0 bases; unmatched bases: 9. In nucleotides, the CDR3 is TGTGCCAGCAGTTACGGGACAGAGAATCCCTCCTACGAGCAGTACTTC. As protein: CASSYGTENPSYEQYF.

This clonotype has ten or more counts. V gene TRBV7-9 combines with J gene TRBJ1-3; D possibly corresponds to TRBD1 (6 bases). From germline, CDR1 is SEHNR and CDR2 FQNEAQ (reference sequence). V dropped 5 bases and J dropped 4 bases, with 6 bases sitting between them. The CDR3 covers 12 residues. CDR3 in amino acids: CASSGQGNTIYF. The CDR3 nucleotides are TGTGCCAGCAGCGGACAGGGAAACACCATATATTTT.

This clonotype was counted a few times. This rearrangement joins TRBV13 to TRBJ1-5; D is unresolved. The ends were cut back, 2 bases at V and 1 base at J, with 9 bases in the middle. The CDR3 contains 15 residues. Germline V CDR1 and CDR2: PRHDT, FYEKMQ (reference sequence). This chain's CDR3 is CASSLNRISNQPQHF. The CDR3 nucleotides read TGTGCCAGCAGCTTAAACAGAATCAGCAATCAGCCCCAGCATTTT. Drawing the rest from reference TRBV13 and TRBJ1-5, the complete variable domain is AAGVIQSPRHLIKEKRETATLKCYPIPRHDTVYWYQQGPGQDPQFLISFYEKMQSDKGSIPDRFSAQQFSDYHSELNMSSLELGDSALYFCASSLNRISNQPQHFGDGTRLSIL.

This clonotype was seen ten or more times. This chain connects TRBV29-1 to TRBJ2-5, with 8 bases lining up with TRBD1. V lost 6 bases to trimming and J lost 2 bases; unmatched junction nucleotides: 5. Per the germline V gene, CDR1 is SQVTM and CDR2 is ANQGSEA. This CDR3 is built from 13 residues. CDR3: CSVLQGDQETQYF. DNA of the CDR3: TGCAGCGTCCTACAGGGGGATCAAGAGACCCAGTACTTC.

This clonotype was recorded once. CDR3: CASSDTSYYGYTF. In DNA, the CDR3 is TGTGCCAGCAGTGACACTTCTTACTATGGCTACACCTTC. The rearrangement links TRBV6-4 to TRBJ1-2; D gene uncertain. Germline assignment: CDR1 MRHNA and CDR2 SNTAGT. CDR3 size: 13 residues. The ends were cut back, 2 bases at V and 3 bases at J, with 7 bases in the middle.

This clonotype has just a few counts. The chain recombines TRBV20-1 with TRBJ2-7, with D possibly TRBD1 on 6 matching bases. In germline, CDR1 is DFQATT, CDR2 SNEGSKA (reference sequence). The CDR3 runs 15 residues. Trimming shortened V by 3 bases and J by 0 bases, and 15 bases separated the two germline ends. Here the CDR3 reads CSASARTANSYEQYF. The CDR3 DNA follows: TGCAGTGCTAGTGCCAGGACAGCTAACTCCTACGAGCAGTACTTC.

The V and J genes are TRBV7-2 and TRBJ2-7; D might be TRBD1 or TRBD2, each matching 5 bases. The CDR3 consists of 13 residues. Per germline, CDR1 SGHTA and CDR2 FQGNSA. V gave up 6 bases and J gave up 5 bases, with 14 bases separating them. This CDR3 is CASSGGTNHEQYF. CDR3 nucleotides: TGTGCCAGCAGTGGTGGGACGAACCACGAGCAGTACTTC.

There are many counts of this clonotype. The gene calls are TRBV25-1 and TRBJ1-2, with 7 bases that match TRBD1. The CDR3 contains 15 residues. The trim removed 3 bases at V and 4 bases at J, leaving 8 bases unmatched. Germline V lookup: CDR1 MGHDK, CDR2 SYGVNS. CDR3 bases: TGTGCCAGCAGTGACCAGACAGGGAGTGGCTATGGCTACACCTTC. This encodes CASSDQTGSGYGYTF.

As regards this clonotype: A much larger clonotype is one base distant, so this may be a read error. The rearrangement uses TRBV29-1 and TRBJ1-3; D is perhaps TRBD1 (5 bases). Germline-derived CDR1 and CDR2 are SQVTM and ANQGSEA. Trimming stripped 0 bases from V and 0 bases from J, with 15 bases between. The CDR3 runs 17 residues. CDR3 in amino acids: CSVEDQGCPTSGNTIYF. As DNA, the CDR3 is TGCAGCGTTGAAGATCAGGGCTGCCCGACCTCTGGAAACACCATATATTTT.

The chain carries TRBV15 and TRBJ1-2; no clear D gene. The CDR3 runs 16 residues. Trimming left V 5 bases short and J 0 bases short, with 16 bases between. CDR1 LNHNV and CDR2 YYDKDF come from the germline V gene (reference sequence). CDR3 sequence reads: CATSLARPGTNYGYTF. The CDR3 DNA is TGTGCCACCAGCTTAGCCAGGCCAGGCACTAACTATGGCTACACCTTC.

V gene TRBV29-1 combines with J gene TRBJ1-4; TRBD1 agrees at 7 bases. The CDR3 totals 14 residues. The germline gives CDR1 SQVTM, CDR2 ANQGSEA. V lost 6 bases, J lost 4 bases, and 8 bases stayed unmatched. CDR3 coding DNA: TGCAGCGTAATACCGACAGGGTATAATGAAAAACTGTTTTTT. Its translation: CSVIPTGYNEKLFF.

The chain carries TRBV5-1 and TRBJ2-5; the match to TRBD2 covers 8 bases. The CDR3 spans 14 residues. Trimming took 4 bases from V and 5 from J; bases not matched to a gene: 7. The germline CDR1 and CDR2 sequences are SGHRS and YFSETQ. In DNA form, the CDR3 reads TGCGCCAGCAGCAAACTAGCGGAACGGGAGACCCAGTACTTC. Translated, it gives CASSKLAERETQYF.

This clonotype occurred many times. The V and J genes are TRBV10-3 and TRBJ1-3; no definite D call. The germline CDR1 and CDR2 sequences are ENHRY and SYGVKD. V shed 8 bases and J shed 6 bases, with 11 bases lying between them. The CDR3 covers 12 residues. The DNA of the CDR3 is TGTGCCATCTCAGAATTTGCAAACACCATATATTTT. Amino acid sequence: CAISEFANTIYF.